This T cell receptor (beta chain) was identified in a study of PD-L1 blockade in urothelial cancer. Overall study: Between 0 and 3 chemotherapy regimens preceded treatment for each patient. Blood samples contained a median 141,255 T cells.

Whole-study findings and limits: Better survival was predicted by below-median pretreatment blood TCR clonality.

Measured with immunoSEQ multiplex PCR; TCRdb has only the in-frame clones, and not every one. The table lists some 120,000 clones, more than 85% of them singletons. A word on this clone: Antigen: not known.

Time point in this sample: peripheral blood 6 weeks after treatment start. Samples were collected from each patient before treatment and during treatment. Each patient gave between 1 and 8 of them in total. This clonotype was sampled from a man aged 55 to 69 with urothelial cancer. Sequences were derived from PBMCs, sampled around atezolizumab (anti-PD-L1) treatment.

The CDR3 bases are TGTGCCAGCAGCTTAGGGCTAGCGGGAGGTTACAATGAGCAGTTCTTC. Encoded protein: CASSLGLAGGYNEQFF. This chain links TRBV11-3 with TRBJ2-1, with 11 bases aligning to TRBD2. The CDR3 is 16 residues long. V was clipped by 1 base and J by 4 bases; unmatched bases: 3. The germline V gene encodes CDR1 SGHNT and CDR2 YENEEA.